This TCR beta chain is from a study of shared clonotypes between healthy human individuals. Study context: CD4 naive and memory got three plates each, CD8 naive two, CD8 memory one. Study-level findings and limits: It was the non-shared clonotypes that had lower generation probabilities than clonotypes shared by all four donors.

Worth noting for this clone: As yet, its antigen is unknown.

Samples underwent the assay at deep level. Sorted subsets were amplified in replicate PCRs using 200 to 250 ng DNA, about 30,000 T cell genomes. Profiling relied on immunoSEQ multiplex PCR, and the TCRdb table lists in-frame clones only, not all of them. The sample holds 2 million to 3 million clones, more than 80% seen once. Germline CDR1 SNHLY, CDR2 FYNNEI. Trimming cost V 5 bases and J 2 bases, with 10 bases left between them. CDR3 length: 13 residues. The chain carries TRBV2 and TRBJ2-7; maybe TRBD1 (6 bases). What was sequenced was naive CD4+ T cells sorted from blood. Subset here: CD45RA+ positively selected. This clonotype was obtained from a young man in good health. CDR3: CASSLRGTYEQYF. The CDR3 nucleotides read TGTGCCAGCAGTCTCAGGGGCACCTACGAGCAGTACTTC.